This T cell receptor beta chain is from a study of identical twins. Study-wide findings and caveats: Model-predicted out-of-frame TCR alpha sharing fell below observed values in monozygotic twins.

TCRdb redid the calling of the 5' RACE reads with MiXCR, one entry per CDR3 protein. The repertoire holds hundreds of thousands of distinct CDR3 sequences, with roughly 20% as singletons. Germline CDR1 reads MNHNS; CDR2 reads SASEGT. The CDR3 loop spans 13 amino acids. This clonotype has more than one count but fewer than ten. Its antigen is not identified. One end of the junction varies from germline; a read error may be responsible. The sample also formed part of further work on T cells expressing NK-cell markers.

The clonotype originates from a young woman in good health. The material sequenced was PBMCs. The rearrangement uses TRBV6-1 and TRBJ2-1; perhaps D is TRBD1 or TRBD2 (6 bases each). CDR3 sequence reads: CASSEVGGREQFF. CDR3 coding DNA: TGTGCCAGCAGCGAAGTGGGGGGCCGTGAGCAGTTCTTC.